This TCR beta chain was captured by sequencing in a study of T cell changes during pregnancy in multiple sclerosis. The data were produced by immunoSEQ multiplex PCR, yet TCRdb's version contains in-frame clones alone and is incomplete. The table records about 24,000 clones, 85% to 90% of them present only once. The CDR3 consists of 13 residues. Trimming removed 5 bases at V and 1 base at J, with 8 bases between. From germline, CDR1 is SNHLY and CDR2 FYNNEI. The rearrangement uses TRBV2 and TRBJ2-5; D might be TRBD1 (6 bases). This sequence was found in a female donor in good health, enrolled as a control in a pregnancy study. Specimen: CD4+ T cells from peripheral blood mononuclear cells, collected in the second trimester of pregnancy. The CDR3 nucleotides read TGTGCCAGCAGTAAGGGGGTCCAAGAGACCCAGTACTTC. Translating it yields CASSKGVQETQYF.